Listed below are T cell receptor beta chains from one sample, sequenced in a study of breast tumors, draining lymph nodes, adjacent tissues. Each CDR3 protein gets one entry after TCRdb re-called the multiplex PCR reads with MiXCR. This table has tens of thousands of distinct CDR3 sequences, 23% appearing once. Source material: breast tumor tissue. The receptors stem from a female donor with breast cancer. Some clones in this sample may be carry-over from other donors' samples. Each CDR3 is given with its conserved first and last residue.

V gene,J gene,CDR3 protein
TRBV6-5,TRBJ1-6,CASSLLRRAGDSPLHF
TRBV10-3,TRBJ2-6,CAISGIGGISGANVLTF
TRBV7-2,TRBJ1-6,CASSLVGGSPLHF
TRBV10-3,TRBJ2-1,CAIRGLGSYNGQFF
TRBV7-9,TRBJ1-2,CASGRQQQGGYTF
TRBV7-8,TRBJ2-7,CASSPRTAYYEQYF
TRBV20-1,TRBJ2-3,CSAFPGLAEFTDTQYF
TRBV5-1,TRBJ2-2,CASSSGELAPGGELFF
TRBV19,TRBJ1-2,CASTRTGSNYGYTF
TRBV27,TRBJ1-6,CASRLTGSNSPLHF
TRBV20-1,TRBJ1-6,CSARDTSSSYNSPLHF
TRBV6-1,TRBJ1-5,CASSVSSARSNQPQHF
TRBV2,TRBJ1-2,CASSPEYGYTF
TRBV13,TRBJ2-1,CASSPLAGVTHNEQFF
TRBV7-6,TRBJ1-3,CASSLGGDTIYF
TRBV5-1,TRBJ1-3,CASRSTGTGNTIYF
TRBV6-5,TRBJ2-1,CASSYGLADSYNEQFF
TRBV15,TRBJ2-3,CATSRGGVDRTDTQYF
TRBV6-6,TRBJ2-2,CATMDRGKGGELFF
TRBV5-1,TRBJ2-5,CASSHRGPSETQYF